This passage covers 27 T cell receptor beta chains from one sample sequenced in a study of blood T cell repertoires in COVID-19 (dated by TCRdb to about 2020). The library came from the immunoSEQ multiplex PCR assay. TCRdb's version of the immuneACCESS table is confined to in-frame rearrangements and falls short of the full clone set. An unresolved V gene accounts for under half of the shortfall where checked; the remainder is of unknown origin. A total of about 190,000 clones appear in this sample, roughly nine tenths of them only once. Clones ranked in the top ten supply 1.1% of the sample. Input material: peripheral blood. These TCRs come from a man aged 25-45 years with acute or convalescent COVID-19.

This chain links TRBV14 with TRBJ1-1; D uncertain. From germline, CDR1 is SGHDN and CDR2 FVKESK. V lost 2 bases to trimming and J lost 0 bases, with 16 bases between them. The CDR3 consists of 17 residues. The CDR3 DNA reads TGTGCCAGCAGCCAATTGCGGGGAACAATCCTGAACACTGAAGCTTTCTTT. It translates to CASSQLRGTILNTEAFF.

This chain connects TRBV28 to TRBJ1-1; the D is unclear. In germline, CDR1 is MDHEN, CDR2 SYDVKM. Trimming left V 3 bases short and J 10 bases short, with 12 bases between. The CDR3 is 12 residues long. The CDR3 DNA sequence: TGTGCCAGCAGTTTGCCCCAGGTTGGAGCTTTCTTT. Amino acid sequence: CASSLPQVGAFF.

This chain connects TRBV6-5 to TRBJ2-1; 9 nucleotides match TRBD2. The CDR3 spans 16 residues. Germline V CDR1 and CDR2: MNHEY, SVGAGI. The ends lost 0 bases at V and 3 bases at J; junction bases unmatched: 3. In DNA form, the CDR3 reads TGTGCCAGCAGTTACTCGCGCGGGGGGGTCTACAATGAGCAGTTCTTC. It yields the protein CASSYSRGGVYNEQFF.

The chain carries TRBV3-1 (or the pseudogene TRBV3-2) and TRBJ1-3; D gene unclear. The CDR3 loop spans 15 amino acids. Germline values: CDR1 LGHDT, CDR2 YNNKEL (reference sequence). Trimming removed 1 base at V and 3 bases at J, with 10 bases between. The CDR3, as DNA: TGTGCCAGCAGCCAAGTAGGGAGCGGTGGAAACACCATATATTTT. Translation gives CASSQVGSGGNTIYF.

This chain links TRBV7-9 with TRBJ1-2, with D possibly being TRBD1 (5 bases). The CDR3 runs to 13 residues. CDR1 is SEHNR, CDR2 FQNEAQ, per germline (reference sequence). The V and J ends lost 5 bases and 5 bases respectively, with 12 bases between them. The CDR3 loop is CASSPDRNYGYTF. CDR3 nucleotide sequence: TGTGCCAGCAGCCCTGACAGAAATTATGGCTACACCTTC.

This rearrangement joins TRBV27 to TRBJ2-7, with a possible D match to TRBD1 (5 bases). This CDR3 is built from 14 residues. Between the trimmed V and J ends, which lost 3 bases and 4 bases, there was a span of 13 bases. Germline assignment: CDR1 MNHEY and CDR2 SMNVEV (reference sequence). The CDR3 sequence: CASSFTGSRYEQYF. The CDR3 nucleotides read TGTGCCAGCAGTTTTACAGGAAGCCGTTACGAGCAGTACTTC.

This clone came up once. This rearrangement joins TRBV4-2 to TRBJ2-7, with D maybe TRBD2 (5 bases). Per the germline V gene, CDR1 is LGHNA and CDR2 is YNFKEQ. This CDR3 comprises 14 residues. Trimming removed 1 base at V and 2 bases at J, with 9 bases between. The CDR3 bases are TGTGCCAGCAGCCAAGGCGTCGGGACCTACGAGCAGTACTTC. Encoded protein: CASSQGVGTYEQYF.

V gene TRBV4-2 combines with J gene TRBJ2-1; possibly TRBD1 for D (6 bases). Trimming took 4 bases from V and 0 from J, leaving 13 bases between them. Germline values: CDR1 LGHNA, CDR2 YNFKEQ. This CDR3 is 16 amino acids long. CDR3 loop: CASSPDGTSSYNEQFF. In DNA, the CDR3 is TGTGCCAGCAGCCCCGACGGGACAAGCTCCTACAATGAGCAGTTCTTC.

The J gene is TRBJ2-1, the V gene TRBV3-1 (or the pseudogene TRBV3-2); possible D gene TRBD1, 6 bases. The CDR3 runs 16 residues. Trimming took off 2 bases at V and 7 bases at J, with 18 bases between the two ends. Germline V CDR1 and CDR2: LGHDT, YNNKEL (reference sequence). CDR3 region: CASSQNEGGHLNEQFF. In DNA form, the CDR3 reads TGTGCCAGCAGCCAAAATGAAGGGGGACATTTGAATGAGCAGTTCTTC.

This rearrangement joins TRBV9 to TRBJ2-1; possible D gene TRBD2, 6 bases. This CDR3 has 15 amino acids. CDR1 is SGDLS and CDR2 is YYNGEE in the germline V gene. V was pared by 4 bases and J by 8 bases, with 19 bases between. The CDR3 region is CASSPRLDLSHEQFF. The CDR3 DNA sequence: TGTGCCAGCAGCCCTCGACTAGATTTGAGCCATGAGCAGTTCTTC.

CDR3 DNA sequence: TGTGCCAGCAGCCTGGGACTAGCGGGAGCGGACGAGCAGTACTTC. Its translation: CASSLGLAGADEQYF. The chain joins TRBV3-1 (or the pseudogene TRBV3-2) to TRBJ2-7; 14 bases agree with TRBD2. V gave up 4 bases and J gave up 5 bases; unmatched junction bases: 4. The CDR3 has 15 residues. CDR1 and CDR2 (germline): LGHDT, YNNKEL (reference sequence).

The chain couples TRBV5-1 to TRBJ1-5, with unresolved D. The CDR3 runs to 15 residues. Germline V gives CDR1 SGHRS, CDR2 YFSETQ. The V end lost 0 bases, the J end lost 6 bases, and 13 bases lay between the germline ends. In nucleotides, the CDR3 is TGCGCCAGCAGCTTGGATCCCGGGAAAAGTCAGCCCCAGCATTTT. Protein: CASSLDPGKSQPQHF. Full variable domain (remainder filled in from reference TRBV5-1 and TRBJ1-5): KAGVTQTPRYLIKTRGQQVTLSCSPISGHRSVSWYQQTPGQGLQFLFEYFSETQRNKGNFPGRFSGRQFSNSRSEMNVSTLELGDSALYLCASSLDPGKSQPQHFGDGTRLSIL.

The chain joins TRBV25-1 to TRBJ1-6; D unclear. This CDR3 contains 16 residues. Germline V gene data show CDR1 as MGHDK and CDR2 as SYGVNS. The V end was cut by 3 bases, the J end by 5 bases, with 14 bases between. The CDR3 loop is CASSDLTRWDNSPLHF. In nucleotides, the CDR3 is TGTGCCAGCAGTGACCTGACTCGGTGGGATAATTCACCCCTCCACTTT.

The sample holds one count of this clone. The V gene is TRBV29-1, the J gene TRBJ1-2; 8 bases are a match to TRBD1. CDR1 and CDR2 from the germline V gene are SQVTM and ANQGSEA. The CDR3 sequence is 12 residues long. V trimming: 8 bases; J trimming: 7 bases; junction bases outside the gene matches: 9. CDR3 sequence: CSLGQGNSGYTF. Here the CDR3 DNA reads TGCAGCCTCGGACAGGGTAATTCTGGCTACACCTTC. The full variable domain, its missing parts supplied by reference TRBV29-1 and TRBJ1-2, is SAVISQKPSRDICQRGTSLTIQCQVDSQVTMMFWYRQQPGQSLTLIATANQGSEATYESGFVIDKFPISRPNLTFSTLTVSNMSPEDSSIYLCSLGQGNSGYTFGSGTRLTVV.

The chain has TRBV5-1 and TRBJ2-7, with D possibly being TRBD1 (6 bases). The CDR3 loop spans 14 amino acids. From germline, CDR1 is SGHRS and CDR2 YFSETQ. The V gene lost 5 bases and the J gene lost 2 bases, with 14 bases spanning the gap. CDR3 DNA sequence: TGCGCCAGCAGGCGGACAGCCGCACCCTACGAGCAGTACTTC. As protein: CASRRTAAPYEQYF.

The chain has TRBV28 and TRBJ1-1; TRBD1 is a possible D gene (5 bases). The V gene's germline CDR1 is MDHEN and CDR2 SYDVKM. This CDR3 is 14 amino acids long. V was pared by 4 bases and J by 6 bases, with 15 bases between. CDR3 in DNA: TGTGCCAGCAGTTCCCTTCTTCAGGGCCCTGAAGCTTTCTTT. Protein product: CASSSLLQGPEAFF.

The gene calls are TRBV28 and TRBJ1-2, with 9 bases aligning to TRBD1. This CDR3 has 16 residues. CDR1 is MDHEN, CDR2 SYDVKM, per germline. The trim removed 6 bases at V and 2 bases at J, leaving 10 bases unmatched. The CDR3 DNA reads TGTGCCAGCAGCCCACCGCCGGGACAGGGAAACTATGGCTACACCTTC. It encodes CASSPPPGQGNYGYTF.

The V call is TRBV2, the J call TRBJ2-6; maybe TRBD1 (6 bases). V lost 6 bases to trimming and J lost 1 base, with 7 bases between them. The length of the CDR3 is 14 residues. Germline CDR1 SNHLY, CDR2 FYNNEI. The CDR3 DNA is TGTGCCAGCAGGGGGACATCTGGGGCCAACGTCCTGACTTTC. It codes for CASRGTSGANVLTF.

The rearrangement uses TRBV10-3 and TRBJ2-7; 7 nucleotides match TRBD1. The V gene end was trimmed by 10 bases and the J gene end by 6 bases; junction bases not matched to a gene: 12. The CDR3 consists of 13 residues. Germline V lookup: CDR1 ENHRY, CDR2 SYGVKD. CDR3 region: CATVRQGLGEQYF. CDR3 bases: TGTGCCACCGTCAGACAGGGATTAGGCGAGCAGTACTTC.

The chain combines TRBV3-1 (or the pseudogene TRBV3-2) with TRBJ2-2; D remains unclear. V was cut by 4 bases and J by 3 bases, with 3 bases left in between. The CDR3 spans 12 residues. Germline values: CDR1 LGHDT, CDR2 YNNKEL (reference sequence). CDR3 sequence reads: CASSPYTGELFF. Written as DNA, the CDR3 is TGTGCCAGCAGCCCATACACCGGGGAGCTGTTTTTT.

The CDR3: CASSRGTGHEKLFF. The CDR3 region has the DNA TGTGCCAGCAGCCGTGGGACAGGGCATGAAAAACTGTTTTTT. This chain links TRBV9 with TRBJ1-4; 9 bases line up with TRBD1. Germline V gives CDR1 SGDLS, CDR2 YYNGEE. V lost 4 bases to trimming and J lost 6 bases; unmatched junction nucleotides: 4. CDR3 size: 14 residues.

The chain uses TRBV7-2 and TRBJ1-2; D may be TRBD1 (5 bases). The CDR3 covers 16 residues. Germline V lookup: CDR1 SGHTA, CDR2 FQGNSA. The V and J ends lost 6 bases and 6 bases respectively, with 23 bases between them. The CDR3 sequence: CASSTTDGRVGDGYTF. Here the CDR3 DNA reads TGTGCCAGCAGTACAACCGACGGCAGGGTAGGGGATGGCTACACCTTC.

The rearrangement uses TRBV15 and TRBJ1-4, with TRBD1 as a possible D gene (5 bases). Trimming shortened V by 8 bases and J by 4 bases, and 11 bases separated the two germline ends. Germline CDR1 LNHNV, CDR2 YYDKDF (reference sequence). CDR3 size: 13 residues. CDR3 residues: CATSRQNNEKLFF. The CDR3 bases are TGTGCCACCTCTAGACAGAATAATGAAAAACTGTTTTTT.

This chain connects TRBV25-1 to TRBJ1-2; tentative D call: TRBD1 (5 bases). CDR1 is MGHDK, CDR2 SYGVNS, per germline. V was pared by 4 bases and J by 4 bases, with 16 bases between. The CDR3 consists of 15 residues. The CDR3 loop is CASSGYPGQGYGYTF. The CDR3, as DNA: TGTGCCAGCAGTGGATACCCCGGACAAGGCTATGGCTACACCTTC.

For this clone: Its ends do not fully match the called genes, so a read error is possible. V and J are TRBV6-5 and TRBJ1-6; D is perhaps TRBD1 (6 bases). Germline-derived CDR1 and CDR2 are MNHEY and SVGAGI. This CDR3 has 13 amino acids. DNA for the CDR3: TGCGCCGGTGGGGGGGGCCCTAATTCACCCCTCCACTTT. This translates into CAGGGGPNSPLHF.

V gene TRBV10-3 combines with J gene TRBJ1-4, with 7 bases identical to TRBD1. Looked up from germline, CDR1 is ENHRY and CDR2 is SYGVKD. CDR3 size: 14 residues. Trimming removed 10 bases from V and 8 bases from J; junction bases left unmatched: 13. This chain's CDR3 is CATYPGQTLEKLFF. DNA for the CDR3: TGTGCCACGTACCCGGGACAGACTCTCGAAAAACTGTTTTTT.

The chain recombines TRBV29-1 with TRBJ2-1; TRBD2 agrees at 8 bases. CDR1 SQVTM and CDR2 ANQGSEA come from the germline V gene. V lost 5 bases to trimming and J lost 6 bases; unmatched junction nucleotides: 15. The CDR3 runs 16 residues. CDR3 region: CSVPRGAGGLANEQFF. The CDR3 DNA is TGCAGCGTTCCCCGGGGGGCGGGAGGTTTGGCCAATGAGCAGTTCTTC.